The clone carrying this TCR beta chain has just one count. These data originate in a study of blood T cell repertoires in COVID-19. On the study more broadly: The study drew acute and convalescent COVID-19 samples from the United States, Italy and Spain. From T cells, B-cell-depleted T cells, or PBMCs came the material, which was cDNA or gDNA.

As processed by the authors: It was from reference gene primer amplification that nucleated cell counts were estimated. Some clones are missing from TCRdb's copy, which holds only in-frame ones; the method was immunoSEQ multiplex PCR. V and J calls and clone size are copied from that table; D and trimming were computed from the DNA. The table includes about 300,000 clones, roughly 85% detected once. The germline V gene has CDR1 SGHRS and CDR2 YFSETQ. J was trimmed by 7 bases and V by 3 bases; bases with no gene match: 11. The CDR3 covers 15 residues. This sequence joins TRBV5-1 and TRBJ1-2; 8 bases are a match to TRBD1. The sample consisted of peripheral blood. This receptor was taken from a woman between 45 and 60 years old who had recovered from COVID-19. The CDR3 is CASSSQGGDRGGYTF. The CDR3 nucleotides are TGCGCCAGCAGCTCACAGGGGGGAGATCGCGGTGGCTACACCTTC.